The source of this T cell receptor (beta chain) is a study of naive and memory T cell subsets (dated by TCRdb to 2017 to 2019). Some background on the complete study: The figure summarizing the skin biopsy and whole blood samples listed about ten blood donors, 7 tuberculin skin test biopsies and 3 saline control biopsies. PCR2 was typically a SYBR Green qPCR stopped at a set threshold; low-input samples could instead use end-point PCR (roughly 6 cycles). The research as a whole found: The RNA-based method was acknowledged as potentially sensitive to TCR transcript changes with T cell activation and differentiation.

For whole blood analysis, about 2.4 ml of peripheral blood was drawn from adult healthy volunteers into Tempus tubes, and RNA was extracted according to the manufacturer's instructions. Using 3' ligation of a UMI-containing oligonucleotide to TCR cDNA, the study laid out a robust and sensitive protocol to amplify, sequence and analyze TCRs. Before reverse transcription, total RNA that had not been cell sorted was treated with RQ1 DNase, with a target input of about 1 to 1000 ng. Libraries were prepared from skin biopsies and whole blood to test how robust the pipeline was in samples where T cells are a minority population. At least ten counts were recorded for this clonotype. Its recognized antigen is unknown. The record has no base qualities; no much larger clone is one base away. In the germline V gene, CDR1 corresponds to SQVTM and CDR2 to ANQGSEA. V is reduced by 8 bases and J by 6 bases, leaving a spacing of 16 bases between them. Its CDR3 holds 12 amino acids, cysteine through phenylalanine. Kept here is only the CDR3 DNA, which spans 36 bases and is read in frame from base 1.

The library was produced with 5' RACE. TCR RNA was reverse transcribed with SuperScript IV using alpha and beta constant region primers for the blood and skin samples. The ligated cDNA was amplified in four rounds of PCR with nested alpha and beta constant region primers together with the SP2 primer. An oligonucleotide carrying the Illumina SP2 primer and a UMI was ligated to the 3' end of the cDNA by means of T4 RNA ligase 1. To prevent hairpin formation, the 12-nucleotide UMI was made up of two random hexamers with an eight-base spacer between them. TCR alpha and beta chain libraries were processed separately from the second PCR onward, with dual indexing for multiplexing. After pooling, the indexed libraries were analyzed by capillary electrophoresis and sequenced on either an Illumina MiSeq or NextSeq. Libraries were spiked with PhiX DNA at roughly 4.5-7% so that base diversity was increased and cluster recognition was improved. The study's own analysis went as follows. Demultiplexor took UMIs from read 2, joined the UMIs to the TCR sequence from read 1, and separated reads according to sample indices. V and J genes and V-J junctions were identified by Decombinator, and each TCR was assigned a five-part identifier that included V and J deletions. Collapsinator used UMIs to correct sequencing errors and PCR amplification heterogeneity, producing a UMI-based abundance for each TCR. Identifiers were converted to nucleotide sequence by CDR3Translator and translated to amino acids, and CDR3 regions were extracted on the basis of terminal motifs. After normalization to the amount of input RNA, the error-corrected alpha and beta TCR counts from blood and from skin were compared. The public reads were reprocessed in TCRdb via fastp at Q25 and MiXCR, keeping in-frame beta chains. One record per CDR3 amino acid sequence lists the most common genes and DNA. TCRdb's processing, not the authors' own work, is the source of the V and J calls. The sample table contains 25,000 to 30,000 distinct CDR3 sequences; only one count was recorded for around 21% of them. Together, the top ten hold approximately 1.7% of the sample.

This TCR came from a female donor in good health. The V gene is TRBV29-1 and the J gene is TRBJ1-2, with the D gene uncertain. The CDR3 sequence is CSFSLIGHGYTF. The DNA reads as follows: TGCAGCTTCAGTCTGATAGGCCATGGCTACACCTTC.